This T cell receptor beta chain emerged from a study of shared clonotypes between healthy human individuals. Trimming stripped 5 bases from V and 7 bases from J, with 18 bases between. Per the germline V gene, CDR1 is SGHTA and CDR2 is FQGNSA. This CDR3 has 15 residues. The repertoire was sequenced with immunoSEQ multiplex PCR; TCRdb's copy has only in-frame clones and lacks some. Of millions of clones listed, over 85% are singletons. The chain uses TRBV7-2 and TRBJ1-5; D may be TRBD1 (6 bases). This TCR derives from a man between 18 and 29 years old in good health. Some clones in this sample may be carry-over from other donors' samples. The sequenced material came from naive CD4+ T cells from PBMCs. Subset given: CD45RA+ positively selected. CDR3: CASSTMVGAGQPQHF. Here the CDR3 DNA reads TGTGCCAGCAGCACTATGGTGGGGGCAGGGCAGCCCCAGCATTTT. Based on the CDR3 plus reference TRBV7-2 and TRBJ1-5, the full variable domain is GAGVSQSPSNKVTEKGKDVELRCDPISGHTALYWYRQSLGQGLEFLIYFQGNSAPDKSGLPSDRFSAERTGGSVSTLTIQRTQQEDSAVYLCASSTMVGAGQPQHFGDGTRLSIL.